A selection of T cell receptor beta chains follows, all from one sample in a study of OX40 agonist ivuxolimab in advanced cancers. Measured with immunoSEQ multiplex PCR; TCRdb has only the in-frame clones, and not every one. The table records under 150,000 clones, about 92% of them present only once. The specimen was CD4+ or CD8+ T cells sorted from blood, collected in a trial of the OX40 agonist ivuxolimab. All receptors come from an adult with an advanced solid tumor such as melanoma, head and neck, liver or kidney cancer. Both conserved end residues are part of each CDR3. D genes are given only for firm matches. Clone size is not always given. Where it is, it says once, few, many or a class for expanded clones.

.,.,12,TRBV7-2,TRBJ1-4,CASSTRGEKLFF,TGTGCCAGCAGCACACGGGGTGAAAAACTGTTTTTT
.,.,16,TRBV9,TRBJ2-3,CASSVEAAPSTDTQYF,TGTGCCAGCAGCGTAGAAGCAGCCCCTAGCACAGATACGCAGTATTTT
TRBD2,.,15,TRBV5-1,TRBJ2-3,CASSLGLAVADTQYF,TGCGCCAGCAGCTTGGGGCTAGCGGTCGCAGATACGCAGTATTTT
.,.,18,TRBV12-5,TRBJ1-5,CASGLSPSLGVSNQPQHF,TGTGCTAGTGGTTTGTCCCCCAGTCTGGGGGTAAGCAATCAGCCCCAGCATTTT
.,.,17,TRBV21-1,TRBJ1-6,CASSKVEMGSYNSPLHF,TGTGCCAGCAGCAAAGTCGAGATGGGGTCCTATAATTCACCCCTCCACTTT
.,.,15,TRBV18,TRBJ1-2,CASSPPSRLWDGYTF,TGTGCCAGCTCACCACCGTCACGGCTTTGGGATGGCTACACCTTC
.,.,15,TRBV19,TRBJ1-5,CASSTPDRSNQPQHF,TGTGCCAGTAGTACCCCCGACCGTAGCAATCAGCCCCAGCATTTT
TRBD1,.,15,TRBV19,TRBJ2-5,CASSRNLQGRETQYF,TGTGCCAGTAGTAGAAACCTACAGGGGCGAGAGACCCAGTACTTC
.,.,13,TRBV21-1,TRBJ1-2,CASHRGGPQGYTF,TGTGCCAGCCACCGAGGGGGCCCGCAGGGCTACACCTTC
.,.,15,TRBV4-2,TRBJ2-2,CASSPKTVNTGELFF,TGTGCCAGCAGCCCCAAGACAGTGAACACCGGGGAGCTGTTTTTT
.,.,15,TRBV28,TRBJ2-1,CASSGGFSAYNEQFF,TGTGCCAGCAGTGGGGGTTTCTCGGCCTACAATGAGCAGTTCTTC
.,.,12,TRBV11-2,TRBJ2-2,CASSFLAGELFF,TGTGCCAGCAGCTTTCTTGCCGGGGAGCTGTTTTTT
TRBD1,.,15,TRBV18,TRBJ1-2,CASSPPTGKSYGYTF,TGTGCCAGCTCACCACCGACAGGGAAAAGCTATGGCTACACCTTC
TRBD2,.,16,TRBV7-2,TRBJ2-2,CASSLRLAGNTGELFF,TGTGCCAGCAGCCTCCGACTAGCGGGCAACACCGGGGAGCTGTTTTTT
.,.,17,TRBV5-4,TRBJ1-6,CASSSRTESSYNSPLHF,TGTGCCAGCAGTTCTAGGACGGAGAGCTCCTATAATTCACCCCTCCACTTT
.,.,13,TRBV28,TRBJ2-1,CASIGRAENEQFF,TGTGCCAGCATAGGGCGAGCGGAAAATGAGCAGTTCTTC
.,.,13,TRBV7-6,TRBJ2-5,CASSPRPPETQYF,TGTGCCAGCAGCCCTCGGCCTCCAGAGACCCAGTACTTC
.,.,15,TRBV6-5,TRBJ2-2,CASSYSRSNTGELFF,TGTGCCAGCAGTTACTCGAGGTCGAACACCGGGGAGCTGTTTTTT
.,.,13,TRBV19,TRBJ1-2,CASSNEQGSGYTF,TGTGCCAGTAGTAACGAGCAGGGTTCTGGCTACACCTTC
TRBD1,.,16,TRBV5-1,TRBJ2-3,CASSLAETGGADTQYF,TGCGCCAGCAGCTTGGCCGAGACAGGGGGCGCAGATACGCAGTATTTT
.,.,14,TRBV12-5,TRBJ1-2,CASGLVDRNYGYTF,TGTGCTAGTGGTTTGGTTGACAGGAACTATGGCTACACCTTC
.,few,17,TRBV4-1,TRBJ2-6,CASSPGGHISGANVLTF,TGCGCCAGCAGTCCCGGTGGCCACATCTCTGGGGCCAACGTCCTGACTTTC